This TCR beta chain emerged from a study of shared clonotypes between healthy human individuals. This table comes from immunoSEQ multiplex PCR, and its TCRdb copy is limited to in-frame clones, with some not included. The sample records over 800,000 clones, approximately 92% being singletons. Overall study results and limits: Generation probabilities were higher for clonotypes shared across all four sorted-subset donors than for unshared ones.

Details on this clone: Its antigen is as yet unknown.

Naive CD8 cells were CD45RO-negative, positively selected for CCR7, excluding terminally differentiated effector memory CD45RA+ cells. Trimming removed 5 bases at V and 6 bases at J, with 26 bases between. CDR1 is LNHNV, CDR2 YYDKDF, per germline (reference sequence). The CDR3 is made up of 18 amino acids. The genes are TRBV15 and TRBJ1-5, with D hard to call. This clonotype was obtained from a man aged 30-40 years in good health. Sequenced sample: naive CD8+ T cells sorted from blood. This CDR3 is CATSPGRVSNVASQPQHF. As DNA, the CDR3 is TGTGCCACCAGCCCAGGTCGCGTCTCCAACGTTGCGAGTCAGCCCCAGCATTTT.